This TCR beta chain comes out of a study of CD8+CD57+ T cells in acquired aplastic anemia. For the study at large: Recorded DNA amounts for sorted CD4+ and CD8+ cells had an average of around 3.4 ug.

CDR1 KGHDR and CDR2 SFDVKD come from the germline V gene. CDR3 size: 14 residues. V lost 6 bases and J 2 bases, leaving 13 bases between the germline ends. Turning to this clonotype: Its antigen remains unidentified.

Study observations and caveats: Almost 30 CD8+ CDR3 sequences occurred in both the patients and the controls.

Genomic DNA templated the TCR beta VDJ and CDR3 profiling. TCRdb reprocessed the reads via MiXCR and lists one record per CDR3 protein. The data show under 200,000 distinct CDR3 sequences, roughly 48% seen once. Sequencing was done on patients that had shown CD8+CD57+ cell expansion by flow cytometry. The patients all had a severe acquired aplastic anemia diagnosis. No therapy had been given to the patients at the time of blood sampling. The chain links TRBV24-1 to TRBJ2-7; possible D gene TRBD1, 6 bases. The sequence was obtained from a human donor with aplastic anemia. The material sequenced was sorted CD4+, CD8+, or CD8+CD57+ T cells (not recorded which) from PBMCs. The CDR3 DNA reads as TGTGCCACCAGTAACACAGGGCCTCCCTACGAGCAGTACTTC. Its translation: CATSNTGPPYEQYF.